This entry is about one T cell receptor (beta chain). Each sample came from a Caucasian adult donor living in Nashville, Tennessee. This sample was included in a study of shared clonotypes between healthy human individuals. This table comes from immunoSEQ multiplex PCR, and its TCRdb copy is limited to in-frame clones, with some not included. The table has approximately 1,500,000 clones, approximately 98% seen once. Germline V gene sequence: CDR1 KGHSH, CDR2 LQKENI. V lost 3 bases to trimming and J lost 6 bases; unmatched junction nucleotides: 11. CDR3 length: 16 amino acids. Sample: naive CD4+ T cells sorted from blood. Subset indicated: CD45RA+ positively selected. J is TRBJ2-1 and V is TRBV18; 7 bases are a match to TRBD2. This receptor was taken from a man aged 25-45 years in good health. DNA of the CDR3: TGTGCCAGCTCACCCACTGGGGCTAGCGGAACCAATGAGCAGTTCTTC. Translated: CASSPTGASGTNEQFF.